This T cell receptor (beta chain) was sequenced in a study of T cells after yellow fever vaccination (dated by TCRdb to about 2019). Turning to the overall study: The SMART-Seq v4 Ultra Low Input RNA kit was used to prepare libraries from fractions with low cell numbers. Bulk TCR alpha and beta repertoires were sequenced longitudinally to track T-cell clones before and after primary and booster YFV17D yellow fever vaccination. The cohort comprised two healthy male donors, one aged 18 to 29 and one aged 30 to 40 years. Blood samples were taken at several timepoints before and after primary and secondary immunization, and bulk PBMC replicates and cell subsets were isolated.

V and J lose 3 bases and 2 bases, and a span of 11 bases separates them. The CDR3 starts with the cysteine, ends with the phenylalanine, and has 14 residues. Just CDR3 DNA is preserved here, 42 bases in frame from base 1. CDR1 and CDR2 were assigned from the germline V gene (reference sequence) as DFQATT and SNEGSKA. Study-level results and caveats: Compared with the primary T-cell response, the secondary T-cell response was faster but weaker, reaching its peak on day 5 rather than on day 15. FACS-sorted repertoires could contain abundant contaminating clonotypes from the bulk population, so computational filtering was required. A small share of clonotypes occurred in both CD4 and CD8 compartments, likely arising from convergent recombination. The study included only a couple of donors, which limits how far the findings can be generalized. After the booster, most of the clones that had expanded following primary vaccination were detected again (roughly 97% of CD4 and around 90% of CD8), which suggests that memory was broadly maintained.

Explained via the paper, the treatment or condition label denotes: live attenuated yellow fever vaccine strain. At each blood-draw timepoint, two biological replicates of bulk PBMCs were obtained. A standard Ficoll-Paque protocol was used to isolate PBMCs from peripheral blood. TriZol was used to extract RNA from bulk PBMCs, from CD4 and CD8 fractions, and from dextramer-positive and dextramer-negative fractions. TCRdb records Illumina NovaSeq 6000 as the sequencer. TCR cDNA was synthesized by 5'RACE template switching, which introduced a universal primer site and unique molecular identifiers. Priming for cDNA synthesis came from both the TCR alpha and TCR beta constant segments. Library amplification used two PCR steps, and the second PCR step added sample barcodes and sequencing adapters. Sequencing of libraries was done on Illumina HiSeq 2500 (2x100 bp) or NovaSeq (2x150 bp). The authors' analysis ran thus. MIGEC was used to demultiplex reads and collapse the reads into UMI consensus sequences, and MiXCR was used for V(D)J alignment. Vaccine-responding clonotypes were defined with edgeR using replicate PBMC samples, requiring FDR below 0.01 and a log2 fold change above 5 up to day 15. CD4 or CD8 identity was assigned to each bulk clonotype according to whether the clonotype was present at higher abundance in the sequenced CD4 repertoire or the sequenced CD8 repertoire. In TCRdb, the public reads were trimmed at Q25 with fastp and aligned with MiXCR, with productive beta chains retained. Rows with a matching CDR3 protein are joined into one entry that keeps the most common DNA and genes. It is TCRdb's table, rather than the study itself, that gives the V and J calls and clone size. This sample has about 240,000 distinct CDR3 sequences in its table, and roughly 3.5% of those were observed once. The ten largest clones capture about a fifth of the sample.

The table lists this clonotype with many counts. Its antigen is not yet known. No base qualities exist here, and no much larger clone lies one base off it. Here the sequenced sample was PBMCs, taken 15 days after the yellow fever booster vaccination. The chain joins TRBV20-1 to TRBJ1-5; no D gene is confidently identified. This receptor was identified in a man younger than 35 who received the YFV17D yellow fever vaccine. The DNA is as follows: TGCAGTGCTAGTGGTATTGGGGGCAATCAGCCCCAGCATTTT. Its protein product is CSASGIGGNQPQHF.